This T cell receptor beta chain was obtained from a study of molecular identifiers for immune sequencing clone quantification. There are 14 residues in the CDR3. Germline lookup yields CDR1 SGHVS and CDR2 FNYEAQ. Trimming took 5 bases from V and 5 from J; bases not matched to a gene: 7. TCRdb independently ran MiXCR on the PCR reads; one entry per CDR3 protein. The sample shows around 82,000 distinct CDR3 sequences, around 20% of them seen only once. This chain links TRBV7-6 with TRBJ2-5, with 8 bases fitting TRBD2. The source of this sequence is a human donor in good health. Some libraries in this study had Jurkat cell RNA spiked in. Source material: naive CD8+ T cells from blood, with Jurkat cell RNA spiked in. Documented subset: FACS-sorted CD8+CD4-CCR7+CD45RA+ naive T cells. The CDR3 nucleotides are TGTGCCAGCAGCCCCGACGGGGGGGATGAGACCCAGTACTTC. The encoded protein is CASSPDGGDETQYF.